These 11 T cell receptor beta chains originate from one sample sequenced in a study of OX40 agonist ivuxolimab in advanced cancers. Method: immunoSEQ multiplex PCR; TCRdb's copy keeps in-frame clones and lacks some. The sample contains 13,000 or so clones, 80% to 85% of which appear only once. The sample in question was CD4+ or CD8+ T cells sorted from blood, obtained in a trial of the OX40 agonist ivuxolimab. Source of these receptors: an adult with an advanced solid tumor such as melanoma, head and neck, liver or kidney cancer.

This clone counts as medium-sized. The chain couples TRBV13 to TRBJ2-5; D perhaps matches TRBD2 (5 bases). The CDR3 sequence is 12 residues long. CDR1 is PRHDT and CDR2 is FYEKMQ in the germline V gene (reference sequence). With 10 bases removed from V and 5 bases from J, the gap between germline ends came to 14 bases. The CDR3 region has the DNA TGTGCCACCGCCACTAGGAGGGAGACCCAGTACTTC. This translates into CATATRRETQYF.

The chain combines TRBV28 with TRBJ2-3; unclear D gene. V shed 5 bases and J shed 8 bases, with 14 bases lying between them. The CDR3 has 13 amino acids. Germline CDR1 reads MDHEN; CDR2 reads SYDVKM. The CDR3 DNA is TGTGCCAGCAGTCCCCTCGTCTACGGTACGCAGTATTTT. Protein sequence: CASSPLVYGTQYF.

This clone was seen a few times. V is TRBV6-5 and J is TRBJ2-7, with unresolved D. Germline CDR1 is MNHEY and CDR2 is SVGAGI. The CDR3 contains 10 residues. Trimming shortened V by 6 bases and J by 5 bases, and 5 bases separated the two germline ends. CDR3 amino acids: CASSDDEQYF. Written as DNA, the CDR3 is TGTGCCAGCAGCGACGACGAGCAGTACTTC.

V and J are TRBV7-9 and TRBJ2-3; a possible D gene is TRBD2 (6 bases). Trimming took 0 bases from V and 6 from J, leaving 13 bases between them. The CDR3 contains 15 residues. Looked up from germline, CDR1 is SEHNR and CDR2 is FQNEAQ (reference sequence). CDR3 amino acids: CASSLAHGSGDTQYF. For the CDR3, the DNA is TGTGCCAGCAGCTTAGCACATGGCAGCGGGGATACGCAGTATTTT.

The chain employs TRBV4-1 and TRBJ2-5, with 12 nucleotides matching TRBD2. CDR1 and CDR2 from the germline V gene are MGHRA and YSYEKL. Trimming at V came to 1 base and at J to 5 bases, leaving 5 bases not matched to a gene. The CDR3 runs 16 residues. The CDR3 sequence is CASSQGLAGVRETQYF. The CDR3 bases are TGCGCCAGCAGCCAAGGACTAGCGGGAGTGAGGGAGACCCAGTACTTC.

This chain uses TRBV27 with TRBJ2-7; the D is unclear. Germline CDR1 reads MNHEY; CDR2 reads SMNVEV (reference sequence). V was clipped by 5 bases and J by 2 bases, with 10 bases between them. The CDR3 runs 13 residues. In DNA form, the CDR3 reads TGTGCCAGCAGTGCAGCTTCCGCCTACGAGCAGTACTTC. Protein: CASSAASAYEQYF.

In regard to this clone: The junction differs from germline at one of its ends, possibly a read error. The chain is built from TRBV7-7 and TRBJ2-1; no definite D call. This CDR3 has 18 amino acids. Germline CDR1 is SSHAT and CDR2 is FNYEAQ (reference sequence). The CDR3 coding sequence is TGTGCTAGCAGCTTAACGCTTGGCCCTATAAGCTCCTACAATGAGCAGTTCTTC. This codes for CASSLTLGPISSYNEQFF.

This chain links TRBV9 with TRBJ2-3; tentative D call: TRBD1 (5 bases). This CDR3 comprises 13 residues. Trimming shortened V by 5 bases and J by 3 bases, and 10 bases separated the two germline ends. Germline CDR1 is SGDLS and CDR2 is YYNGEE. This CDR3 is CASSPRVTDTQYF. The CDR3 region has the DNA TGTGCCAGCAGTCCCAGGGTTACAGATACGCAGTATTTT.

The chain combines TRBV27 with TRBJ2-5; D gene uncertain. CDR1 MNHEY and CDR2 SMNVEV come from the germline V gene (reference sequence). The CDR3 consists of 14 residues. Trimming stripped 0 bases from V and 4 bases from J, with 9 bases between. The chain's CDR3 is CASSLSTRTETQYF. In DNA form, the CDR3 reads TGTGCCAGCAGTTTATCGACCCGGACAGAGACCCAGTACTTC.

The chain's CDR3 is CASSSTGIYGYTF. In nucleotides, the CDR3 is TGTGCCAGCAGCTCTACAGGGATCTATGGCTACACCTTC. The chain recombines TRBV5-6 with TRBJ1-2; maybe TRBD1 (6 bases). The germline CDR1 and CDR2 sequences are SGHDT and YYEEEE. V was trimmed by 3 bases and J by 4 bases, leaving 10 bases between them. The CDR3 covers 13 residues.

The chain has TRBV6-5 and TRBJ2-2; D may be TRBD2 (6 bases). The CDR3 is 15 residues long. The V gene lost 2 bases and the J gene lost 2 bases, with 9 bases spanning the gap. Germline V CDR1 and CDR2: MNHEY, SVGAGI. In DNA, the CDR3 is TGTGCCAGCAGTTACGCGGGAACAAACACCGGGGAGCTGTTTTTT. Translating it yields CASSYAGTNTGELFF.